Listed here are 30 T cell receptor beta chains from one sample, sequenced in a study of cytomegalovirus exposure and HLA in healthy donors. The PCR had 60 Vbeta and 13 Jbeta primers. Data came from immunoSEQ multiplex PCR; TCRdb stores just in-frame clones and leaves some out. The sample contains some 140,000 clones, more than 75% of which appear only once. Material for sequencing was PBMCs. The receptor set was obtained from a male donor in good health and CMV-seronegative.

This clone was seen a few times. The chain recombines TRBV2 with TRBJ2-3; D is possibly TRBD1 (7 bases). The V gene lost 4 bases and the J gene lost 1 base, with 12 bases spanning the gap. This CDR3 region has 15 residues. Germline CDR1 SNHLY, CDR2 FYNNEI. The DNA of the CDR3 is TGTGCCAGCAGTGGCGACAGGGAGGGCACAGATACGCAGTATTTT. Protein sequence: CASSGDREGTDTQYF.

The CDR3: CASSQTGVGETQYF. DNA for the CDR3: TGTGCCAGCAGTCAGACAGGGGTCGGCGAGACCCAGTACTTC. V and J are TRBV5-4 and TRBJ2-5; TRBD1 agrees at 8 bases. The CDR3 extends over 14 amino acids. V trimming: 5 bases; J trimming: 5 bases; junction bases outside the gene matches: 8. The germline CDR1 and CDR2 sequences are SGHNT and YYREEE (reference sequence).

The CDR3 DNA follows: TGTGCCAGCAGCCAGGGAACAGGGCCCACCGGGGAGCTGTTTTTT. Amino acids: CASSQGTGPTGELFF. V and J are TRBV4-2 and TRBJ2-2, with D maybe TRBD1 (6 bases). V lost 3 bases, J lost 4 bases, and 12 bases lay in between. The CDR3 is 15 amino acids. Germline CDR1 is LGHNA and CDR2 is YNFKEQ.

As concerns this clone: Its ends do not fully match the called genes, so a read error is possible. This chain connects TRBV30 to TRBJ1-1; D is unresolved. CDR1 GTSNPN and CDR2 SVGIG come from the germline V gene (reference sequence). This CDR3 contains 14 residues. The CDR3 DNA reads TGTGCCTGGAGTGTACCACCCAGGAACGCTGAAGCTTTCTTT. It codes for CAWSVPPRNAEAFF.

This sequence joins TRBV13 and TRBJ1-6, with D unresolved. Germline-derived CDR1 and CDR2 are PRHDT and FYEKMQ (reference sequence). V was pared by 1 base and J by 6 bases, with 10 bases between. This CDR3 is 15 amino acids long. CDR3 nucleotide sequence: TGTGCCAGCAGCTTAGCCCAGGTTTTTAATTCACCCCTCCACTTT. Amino acid sequence: CASSLAQVFNSPLHF.

This clone has more than one count but fewer than ten. The V gene is TRBV10-3, the J gene TRBJ1-5; D is possibly TRBD1 (5 bases). Deletions cut 3 bases from V and 6 bases from J, with 6 bases between. The CDR3 covers 12 residues. Looked up from germline, CDR1 is ENHRY and CDR2 is SYGVKD. The CDR3 sequence is CAISDQGQPQHF. DNA of the CDR3: TGTGCCATCAGTGATCAGGGTCAGCCCCAGCATTTT.

The J gene is TRBJ1-2, the V gene TRBV29-1; D is undetermined. CDR1 SQVTM and CDR2 ANQGSEA come from the germline V gene. Trimming removed 2 bases at V and 1 base at J, with 11 bases between. The CDR3 is 14 amino acids. Written as DNA, the CDR3 is TGCAGCGTTGAATCACGGACTGTTAACTATGGCTACACCTTC. This sequence encodes CSVESRTVNYGYTF.

This chain links TRBV6-1 with TRBJ1-5; D uncertain. The V end was cut by 11 bases, the J end by 1 base, with 18 bases between. CDR1 is MNHNS, CDR2 SASEGT, per germline. CDR3 length: 15 residues. CDR3 DNA sequence: TGTGCCGGACCTCGCGGGGAGGTAAGCAATCAGCCCCAGCATTTT. As protein: CAGPRGEVSNQPQHF.

J is TRBJ2-2 and V is TRBV9; possible D gene TRBD1, 6 bases. The V gene lost 4 bases and the J gene lost 0 bases, with 13 bases spanning the gap. The CDR3 is made up of 16 amino acids. The germline gives CDR1 SGDLS, CDR2 YYNGEE. The CDR3 sequence is CASSPMGHSNTGELFF. In nucleotides, the CDR3 is TGTGCCAGCAGCCCGATGGGACACTCGAACACCGGGGAGCTGTTTTTT. Full variable domain (outside the CDR3, taken from reference TRBV9 and TRBJ2-2): DSGVTQTPKHLITATGQRVTLRCSPRSGDLSVYWYQQSLDQGLQFLIQYYNGEERAKGNILERFSAQQFPDLHSELNLSSLELGDSALYFCASSPMGHSNTGELFFGEGSRLTVL.

This chain connects TRBV6-1 to TRBJ1-3, with 11 positions matching TRBD1. Germline CDR1 and CDR2: MNHNS and SASEGT. The CDR3 spans 15 residues. J gave up 4 bases and V 6 bases, and 5 bases lay outside the gene matches. DNA for the CDR3: TGTGCCAGCAGCGAGGACAGGGGGCTCGGAAACACCATATATTTT. It encodes CASSEDRGLGNTIYF.

The rearrangement uses TRBV27 and TRBJ1-5; 9 nucleotides match TRBD1. From germline, CDR1 is MNHEY and CDR2 SMNVEV (reference sequence). Germline trimming cut 2 bases from V and 7 bases from J; bases unmatched to any gene: 6. The CDR3 contains 15 residues. The CDR3 sequence: CASSLRTGVRQPQHF. The DNA for the CDR3 is TGTGCCAGCAGTTTACGGACAGGGGTTCGGCAGCCCCAGCATTTT.

This chain joins TRBV5-1 and TRBJ2-1; 13 bases line up with TRBD2. CDR3 size: 17 residues. Germline loops: CDR1 SGHRS, CDR2 YFSETQ. V gave up 0 bases and J gave up 1 base; unmatched junction bases: 1. The CDR3 loop reads CASSLELAGGSYNEQFF. The CDR3 DNA is TGCGCCAGCAGCTTGGAACTAGCGGGGGGGTCCTACAATGAGCAGTTCTTC. Variable domain in full (rest from reference TRBV5-1 and TRBJ2-1): KAGVTQTPRYLIKTRGQQVTLSCSPISGHRSVSWYQQTPGQGLQFLFEYFSETQRNKGNFPGRFSGRQFSNSRSEMNVSTLELGDSALYLCASSLELAGGSYNEQFFGPGTRLTVL.

This sequence joins TRBV2 and TRBJ2-5; 10 bases map to TRBD1. The CDR3 runs to 16 residues. Trimming took 6 bases from V and 0 from J; bases not matched to a gene: 7. The germline V gene has CDR1 SNHLY and CDR2 FYNNEI. The CDR3 sequence: CASRMTGGQYQETQYF. DNA of the CDR3: TGTGCCAGCAGGATGACAGGGGGCCAGTACCAAGAGACCCAGTACTTC.

This clone occurred a few times. The chain couples TRBV14 to TRBJ1-6; D is undetermined. Trimming took off 4 bases at V and 7 bases at J, with 11 bases between the two ends. The CDR3 extends over 14 amino acids. Germline V lookup: CDR1 SGHDN, CDR2 FVKESK. The CDR3 nucleotides are TGTGCCAGCAGCCTGAGGGCAGCCAATTCACCCCTCCACTTT. Protein product: CASSLRAANSPLHF. The full variable domain, rest sourced from reference TRBV14 and TRBJ1-6, is EAGVTQFPSHSVIEKGQTVTLRCDPISGHDNLYWYRRVMGKEIKFLLHFVKESKQDESGMPNNRFLAERTGGTYSTLKVQPAELEDSGVYFCASSLRAANSPLHFGNGTRLTVT.

This clone was detected a few times. V gene TRBV9 combines with J gene TRBJ2-4, with 13 bases that match TRBD2. Germline V gives CDR1 SGDLS, CDR2 YYNGEE. This CDR3 has 16 residues. J lost 7 bases, V lost 3 bases, and 7 bases had no gene match. This chain's CDR3 is CASSAGLAGAENIQYF. In DNA form, the CDR3 reads TGTGCCAGCAGCGCCGGACTAGCGGGGGCCGAGAACATTCAGTACTTC.

This clone has just a few counts. This chain connects TRBV5-7 to TRBJ1-1, with unresolved D. TRBV5-7 is labeled an ORF, and its function is uncertain. The CDR3 totals 14 residues. Trimming pared 2 bases from V and 2 bases from J, leaving 10 bases between. Here the CDR3 reads CASSLRGNNTEAFF. In nucleotides, the CDR3 is TGTGCCAGCAGCTTACGGGGAAACAACACTGAAGCTTTCTTT.

The rearrangement joins TRBV13 to TRBJ1-2, with TRBD1 identical over 8 bases. J gave up 3 bases and V 3 bases, and 3 bases lay outside the gene matches. The CDR3 spans 14 residues. The germline V gene encodes CDR1 PRHDT and CDR2 FYEKMQ (reference sequence). CDR3 nucleotides: TGTGCCAGCAGCTTTCAGGGGGCCCACTATGGCTACACCTTC. This encodes CASSFQGAHYGYTF.

DNA for the CDR3: TGTGCCAGCAGCTTAGTCGGGGGATCTAGCTCCTATAATTCACCCCTCCACTTT. Translated: CASSLVGGSSSYNSPLHF. The chain is built from TRBV11-3 and TRBJ1-6; D may be TRBD1 (5 bases). V lost 1 base to trimming and J lost 0 bases, with 13 bases between them. The CDR3 is 18 amino acids. The germline CDR1 and CDR2 sequences are SGHNT and YENEEA. The variable domain in full, completed from reference TRBV11-3 and TRBJ1-6, reads EAGVVQSPRYKIIEKKQPVAFWCNPISGHNTLYWYLQNLGQGPELLIRYENEEAVDDSQLPKDRFSAERLKGVDSTLKIQPAELGDSAVYLCASSLVGGSSSYNSPLHFGNGTRLTVT.

This chain uses TRBV6-4 with TRBJ1-1; 8 bases map to TRBD1. With 3 bases clipped from V and 3 bases from J, the junction kept 0 bases outside the gene matches. Per the germline V gene, CDR1 is MRHNA and CDR2 is SNTAGT. This CDR3 is 13 amino acids long. For the CDR3, the DNA is TGTGCCAGCAGTGAGGACAGGGACACTGAAGCTTTCTTT. As protein: CASSEDRDTEAFF.

CDR3 in DNA: TGTGCCAGCAGCTTTTACAGGAACGAGCAGTACTTC. This gives the protein CASSFYRNEQYF. The chain employs TRBV7-2 and TRBJ2-7; D possibly corresponds to TRBD1 (5 bases). The CDR3 has 12 amino acids. CDR1 is SGHTA and CDR2 is FQGNSA in the germline V gene. Trimming took 3 bases from V and 5 from J, leaving 8 bases between them.

The chain has TRBV7-2 and TRBJ2-5; 14 bases are a match to TRBD2. V shed 5 bases and J 2 bases; nucleotides not matched to a gene: 4. Germline V gene sequence: CDR1 SGHTA, CDR2 FQGNSA. The CDR3 runs 16 residues. The CDR3 region has the DNA TGTGCCAGCAGCCTGGGACTAGCGGGGGTACAAGAGACCCAGTACTTC. It yields the protein CASSLGLAGVQETQYF.

This chain connects TRBV6-5 to TRBJ1-6, with 8 bases identical to TRBD1. The germline V gene encodes CDR1 MNHEY and CDR2 SVGAGI. J was trimmed by 9 bases and V by 0 bases; bases with no gene match: 1. The CDR3 length is 14 residues. CDR3 sequence reads: CASSYSRGRSPLHF. The CDR3 DNA follows: TGTGCCAGCAGTTACTCCAGGGGGCGTTCACCCCTCCACTTT.

V and J are TRBV27 and TRBJ1-4, with 8 bases identical to TRBD1. Germline V gene data show CDR1 as MNHEY and CDR2 as SMNVEV (reference sequence). The CDR3 spans 17 residues. V lost 3 bases, J lost 7 bases, and 13 bases stayed unmatched. Written as DNA, the CDR3 is TGTGCCAGCAGTTTCTCAACAGGCGACAGGGGAACTGAAAAACTGTTTTTT. Translation: CASSFSTGDRGTEKLFF. Full variable domain (outside the CDR3, taken from reference TRBV27 and TRBJ1-4): EAQVTQNPRYLITVTGKKLTVTCSQNMNHEYMSWYRQDPGLGLRQIYYSMNVEVTDKGDVPEGYKVSRKEKRNFPLILESPSPNQTSLYFCASSFSTGDRGTEKLFFGSGTQLSVL.

This sequence joins TRBV7-2 and TRBJ1-2, with 8 bases identical to TRBD1. Germline V gene lookup returns CDR1 SGHTA and CDR2 FQGNSA. This CDR3 is built from 14 residues. Trimming removed 1 base from V and 14 bases from J; junction bases left unmatched: 12. The CDR3 here is CASSLEGDRRGGTF. The CDR3 bases are TGTGCCAGCAGCTTAGAAGGGGACAGGCGGGGGGGAACCTTC.

The rearrangement links TRBV19 to TRBJ1-2, with 12 bases matching TRBD1. V gave up 10 bases and J gave up 6 bases; unmatched junction bases: 15. The length of the CDR3 is 16 residues. Germline lookup yields CDR1 LNHDA and CDR2 SQIVND (reference sequence). CDR3 bases: TGTGCCACTCAGCGGAAGAGGGACAGGGGGCAAAATGGCTACACCTTC. It encodes CATQRKRDRGQNGYTF.

This chain links TRBV30 with TRBJ2-5; D might be TRBD1 (6 bases). CDR1 GTSNPN and CDR2 SVGIG come from the germline V gene (reference sequence). The CDR3 has 12 residues. The V and J ends lost 3 bases and 4 bases respectively, with 9 bases between them. The CDR3 sequence is CAWSRDTETQYF. The CDR3 nucleotides read TGTGCCTGGAGCCGGGACACAGAGACCCAGTACTTC.

The chain uses TRBV11-2 and TRBJ1-2; 9 bases map to TRBD1. V lost 7 bases and J lost 8; bases outside the gene matches: 8. Germline assignment: CDR1 SGHAT and CDR2 FQNNGV. The CDR3 sequence is 13 residues long. This CDR3 reads CASTQQGARGYTF. CDR3 nucleotides: TGTGCCAGCACCCAACAGGGGGCGCGGGGCTACACCTTC.

The rearrangement links TRBV11-2 to TRBJ2-7; weak D call: TRBD1 (6 bases). The CDR3 loop spans 15 amino acids. Germline CDR1 is SGHAT and CDR2 is FQNNGV. V dropped 5 bases and J dropped 4 bases, with 18 bases sitting between them. The CDR3 loop reads CASSRDIGNSYEQYF. The CDR3 nucleotides read TGTGCCAGCAGCCGGGACATCGGGAACTCTTACGAGCAGTACTTC.

The genes are TRBV29-1 and TRBJ2-1; possible D gene TRBD2, 7 bases. This CDR3 is 15 amino acids long. Looked up from germline, CDR1 is SQVTM and CDR2 is ANQGSEA. The CDR3 DNA sequence: TGCAGGAGTCCTCCAAGGGGGGGGATCTACAATGAGCAGTTCTTC. Amino acids: CRSPPRGGIYNEQFF.

This rearrangement joins TRBV4-1 to TRBJ1-1, with D possibly being TRBD1 (5 bases). CDR1 is MGHRA and CDR2 is YSYEKL in the germline V gene. Trimming took 1 base from V and 1 from J, leaving 13 bases between them. CDR3 length: 16 residues. The CDR3 nucleotides read TGCGCCAGCAGCCAAGTGTTTGGGGGGGAGAACACTGAAGCTTTCTTT. This encodes CASSQVFGGENTEAFF.